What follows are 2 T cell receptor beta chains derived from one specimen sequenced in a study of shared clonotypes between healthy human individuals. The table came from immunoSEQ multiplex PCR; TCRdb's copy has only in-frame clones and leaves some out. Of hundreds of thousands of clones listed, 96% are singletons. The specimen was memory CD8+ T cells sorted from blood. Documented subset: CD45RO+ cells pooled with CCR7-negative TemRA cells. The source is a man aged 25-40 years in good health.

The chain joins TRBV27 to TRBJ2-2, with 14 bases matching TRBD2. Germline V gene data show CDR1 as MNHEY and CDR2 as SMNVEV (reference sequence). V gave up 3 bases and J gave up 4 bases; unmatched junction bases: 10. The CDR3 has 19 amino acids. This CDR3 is CASSFTPGLAGAATGELFF. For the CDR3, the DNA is TGTGCCAGCAGTTTTACTCCGGGACTAGCGGGAGCAGCCACCGGGGAGCTGTTTTTT.

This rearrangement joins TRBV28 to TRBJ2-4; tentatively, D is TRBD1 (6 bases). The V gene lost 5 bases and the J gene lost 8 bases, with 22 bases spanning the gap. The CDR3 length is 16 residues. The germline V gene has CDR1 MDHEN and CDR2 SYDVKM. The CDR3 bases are TGTGCCAGCAGTCCCCAGATGAATTCGTACAGGGACATTCAGTACTTC. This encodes CASSPQMNSYRDIQYF.